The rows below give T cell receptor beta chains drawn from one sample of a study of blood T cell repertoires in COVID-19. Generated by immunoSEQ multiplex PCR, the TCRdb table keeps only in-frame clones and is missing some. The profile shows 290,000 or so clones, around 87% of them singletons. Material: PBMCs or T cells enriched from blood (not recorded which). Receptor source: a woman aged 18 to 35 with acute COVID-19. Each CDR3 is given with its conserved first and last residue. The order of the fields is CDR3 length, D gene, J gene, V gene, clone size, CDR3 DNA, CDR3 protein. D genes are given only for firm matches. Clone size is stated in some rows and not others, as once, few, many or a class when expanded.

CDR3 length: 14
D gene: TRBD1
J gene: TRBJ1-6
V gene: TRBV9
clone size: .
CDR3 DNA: TGTGCCAGCAGCCCATGGGACAGACATTCACCCCTCCACTTT
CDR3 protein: CASSPWDRHSPLHF

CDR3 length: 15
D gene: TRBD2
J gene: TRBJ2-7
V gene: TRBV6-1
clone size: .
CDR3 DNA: TGTGCCAGCAGTGAAAAAGGGACTAGAGATCGCGAGCAGTACTTC
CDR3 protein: CASSEKGTRDREQYF

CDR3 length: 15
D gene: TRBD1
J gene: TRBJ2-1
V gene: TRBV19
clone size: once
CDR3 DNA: TGTGCCAGTAGTCCAGACAGGGGAACCTACAATGAGCAGTTCTTC
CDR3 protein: CASSPDRGTYNEQFF

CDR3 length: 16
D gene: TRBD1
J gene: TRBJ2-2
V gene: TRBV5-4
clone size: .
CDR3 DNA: TGTGCCAGCAGCTTGGCCAGGGGGACGAACACCGGGGAGCTGTTTTTT
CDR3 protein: CASSLARGTNTGELFF

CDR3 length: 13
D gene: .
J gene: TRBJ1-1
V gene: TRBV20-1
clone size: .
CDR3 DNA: TGCAGTGCTAGTCAGTACATGAACACTGAAGCTTTCTTT
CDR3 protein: CSASQYMNTEAFF

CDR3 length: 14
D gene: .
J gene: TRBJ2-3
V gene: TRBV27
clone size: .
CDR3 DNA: TGTGCCAGCAGTGGAGCCAGCTCCTTAGATACGCAGTATTTT
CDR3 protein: CASSGASSLDTQYF

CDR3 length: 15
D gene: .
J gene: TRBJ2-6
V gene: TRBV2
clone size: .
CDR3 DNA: TGTGCCAGCAGTGAACAGAACCTTGGGGCCAACGTCCTGACTTTC
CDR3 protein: CASSEQNLGANVLTF

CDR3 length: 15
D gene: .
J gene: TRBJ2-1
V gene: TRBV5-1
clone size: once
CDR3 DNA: TGCGCCAGCGCCCAAGGGGGACTAAACTACAATGAGCAGTTCTTC
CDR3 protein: CASAQGGLNYNEQFF

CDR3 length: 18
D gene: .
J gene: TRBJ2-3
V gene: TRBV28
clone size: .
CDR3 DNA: TGTGCCAGCACCACACCTATTAGACGGAGGGGTCGGGACGATACGCAGTATTTT
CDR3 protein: CASTTPIRRRGRDDTQYF

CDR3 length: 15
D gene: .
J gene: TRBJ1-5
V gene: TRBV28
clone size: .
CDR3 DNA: TGTGCCAGCAGCCTAGCGCAGATAGGCAATCAGCCCCAGCATTTT
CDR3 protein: CASSLAQIGNQPQHF

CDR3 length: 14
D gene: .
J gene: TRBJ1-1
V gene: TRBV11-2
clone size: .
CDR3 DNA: TGTGCCAGCAGCCTAAACTCGGGGAACACTGAAGCTTTCTTT
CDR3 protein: CASSLNSGNTEAFF

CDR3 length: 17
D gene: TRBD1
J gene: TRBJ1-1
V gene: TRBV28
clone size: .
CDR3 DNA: TGTGCCAGCAGTAATCCGGGACAGGGGAGTCGGTGGCCTGAAGCTTTCTTT
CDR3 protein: CASSNPGQGSRWPEAFF

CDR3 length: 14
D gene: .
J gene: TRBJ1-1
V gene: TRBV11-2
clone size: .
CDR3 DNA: TGTGCCAGCAGCCTTCGGAGGACGGGCACTGAAGCTTTCTTT
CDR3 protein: CASSLRRTGTEAFF

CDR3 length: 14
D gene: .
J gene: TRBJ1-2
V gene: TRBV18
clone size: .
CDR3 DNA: TGTGCCAGCTCACCATCGGACACCTCTTATGGCTACACCTTC
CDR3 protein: CASSPSDTSYGYTF

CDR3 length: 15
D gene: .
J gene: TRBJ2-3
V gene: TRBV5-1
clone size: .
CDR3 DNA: TGCGCCAGCAACTTGGACGGAGCTAGCACAGATACGCAGTATTTT
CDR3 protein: CASNLDGASTDTQYF

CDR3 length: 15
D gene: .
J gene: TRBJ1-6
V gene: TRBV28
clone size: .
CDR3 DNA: TGTGCCAGCAGAAATGGGAGGGGAGGTAATTCACCCCTCCACTTT
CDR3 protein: CASRNGRGGNSPLHF

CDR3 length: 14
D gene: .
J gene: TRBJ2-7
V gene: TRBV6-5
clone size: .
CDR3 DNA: TGTGCCAGCACCGCGGGGCCACGAGGAAACGAGCAGTACTTC
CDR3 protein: CASTAGPRGNEQYF

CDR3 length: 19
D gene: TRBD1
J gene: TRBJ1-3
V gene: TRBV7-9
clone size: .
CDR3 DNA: TGTGCCAGCAGCGAGCCCGGGACAGGGGAGGGGATCTCTGGAAACACCATATATTTT
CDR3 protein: CASSEPGTGEGISGNTIYF

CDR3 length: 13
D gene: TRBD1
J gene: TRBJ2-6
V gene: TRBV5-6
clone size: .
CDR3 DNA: TGTGCCAGCAGCCGACAGGGTCCGCGCGTCCTGACTTTC
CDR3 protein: CASSRQGPRVLTF

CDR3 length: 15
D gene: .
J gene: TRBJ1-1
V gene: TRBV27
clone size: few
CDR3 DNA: TGTGCCAGCAGTTTAAGGGGAGGCTGGAGCACTGAAGCTTTCTTT
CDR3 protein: CASSLRGGWSTEAFF

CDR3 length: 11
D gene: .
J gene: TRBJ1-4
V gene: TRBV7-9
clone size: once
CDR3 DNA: TGTGCCAGCAGCGCCAGTGAAAAACTGTTTTTT
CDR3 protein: CASSASEKLFF

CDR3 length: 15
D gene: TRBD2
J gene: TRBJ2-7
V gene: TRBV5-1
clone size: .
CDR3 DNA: TGCGCCAGCAGCTTAACTAGCGGGACCTCCTACGAGCAGTACTTC
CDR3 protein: CASSLTSGTSYEQYF

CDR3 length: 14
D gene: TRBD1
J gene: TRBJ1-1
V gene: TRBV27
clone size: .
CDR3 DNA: TGTGCCAGCAGTTTTGTCACAGGGGTGACTGAAGCTTTCTTT
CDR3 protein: CASSFVTGVTEAFF

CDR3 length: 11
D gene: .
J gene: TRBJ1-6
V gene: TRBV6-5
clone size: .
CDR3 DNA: TGTGCCAGCAGTTACCTCCCACCCCTCCACTTT
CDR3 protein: CASSYLPPLHF

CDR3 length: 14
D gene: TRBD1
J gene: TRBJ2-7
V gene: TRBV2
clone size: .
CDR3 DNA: TGTGCCAGCAGTGAGGACAGGAGCTCCTACGAGCAGTACTTC
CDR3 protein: CASSEDRSSYEQYF

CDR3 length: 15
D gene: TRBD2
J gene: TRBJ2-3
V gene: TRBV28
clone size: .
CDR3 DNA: TGTGCCACCCGGGGGGGCCAGCCGGGCACAGATACGCAGTATTTT
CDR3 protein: CATRGGQPGTDTQYF

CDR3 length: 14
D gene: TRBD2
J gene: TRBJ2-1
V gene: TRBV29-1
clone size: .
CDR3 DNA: TGCAGCTTTCGAGCTAGCGGGATAGGTGATGAGCAGTTCTTC
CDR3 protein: CSFRASGIGDEQFF

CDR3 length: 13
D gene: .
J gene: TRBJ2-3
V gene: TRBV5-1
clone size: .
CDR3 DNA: TGCGCCAGCAGCCGGGGAAGCACAGATACGCAGTATTTT
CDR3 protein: CASSRGSTDTQYF

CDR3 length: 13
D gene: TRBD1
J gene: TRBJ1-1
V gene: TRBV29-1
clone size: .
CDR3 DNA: TGCAGCGTTAGTGCAGGGGGCTGGACTGAAGCTTTCTTT
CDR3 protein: CSVSAGGWTEAFF

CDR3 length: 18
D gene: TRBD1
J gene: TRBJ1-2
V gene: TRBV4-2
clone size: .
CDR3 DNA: TGTGCCAGCAGCCAAGATCTACAGGGGGCGCGCTGGGGAAATGGCTACACCTTC
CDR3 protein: CASSQDLQGARWGNGYTF

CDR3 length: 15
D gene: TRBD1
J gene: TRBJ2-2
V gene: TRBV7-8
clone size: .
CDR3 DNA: TGTGCCAGCAGCCTCGGACAGGGGAGGACCGGGGAGCTGTTTTTT
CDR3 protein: CASSLGQGRTGELFF

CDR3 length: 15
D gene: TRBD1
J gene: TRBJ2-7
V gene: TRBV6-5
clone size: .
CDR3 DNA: TGTGCCAGCAGTTACTCGACAGGGAACCCTGGACAGCAGTACTTC
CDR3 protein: CASSYSTGNPGQQYF

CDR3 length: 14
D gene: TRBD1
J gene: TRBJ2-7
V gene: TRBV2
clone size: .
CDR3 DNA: TGTGCCAGCAGTGGACAGGGGGCCTCCTACGAGCAGTACTTC
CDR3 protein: CASSGQGASYEQYF

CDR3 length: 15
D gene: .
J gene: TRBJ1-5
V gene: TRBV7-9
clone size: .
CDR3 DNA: TGTGCCAGCAGCGTACAGGGTGGAGACAATCAGCCCCAGCATTTT
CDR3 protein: CASSVQGGDNQPQHF

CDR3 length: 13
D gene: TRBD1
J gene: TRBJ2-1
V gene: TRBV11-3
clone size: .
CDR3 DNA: TGTGCCAGCAGCTTACCGGGGACAGGCTTAAAGTTCTTC
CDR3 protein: CASSLPGTGLKFF

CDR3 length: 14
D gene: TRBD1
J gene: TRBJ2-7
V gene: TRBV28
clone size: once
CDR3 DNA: TGTGCCAGCAGGATGACAGGGGGGGGACACGAGCAGTACTTC
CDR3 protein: CASRMTGGGHEQYF

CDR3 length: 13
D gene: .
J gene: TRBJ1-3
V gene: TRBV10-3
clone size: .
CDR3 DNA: TGTGCCATCTCCGACATGGCTGGAAACACCATATATTTT
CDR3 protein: CAISDMAGNTIYF

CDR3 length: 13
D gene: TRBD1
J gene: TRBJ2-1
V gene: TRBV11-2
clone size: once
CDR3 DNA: TGTGCCAGCAGCTTAGATTCACAGGGGAGTCTGTTCTTC
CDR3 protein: CASSLDSQGSLFF

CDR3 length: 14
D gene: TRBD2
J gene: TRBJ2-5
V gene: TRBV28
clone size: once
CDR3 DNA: TGTGCCAGCAGTTTTAGCGGGGGGCAAGAGACCCAGTACTTC
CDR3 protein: CASSFSGGQETQYF

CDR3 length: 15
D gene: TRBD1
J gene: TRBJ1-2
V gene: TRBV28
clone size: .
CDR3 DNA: TGTGCCAGCAGTTCCTCCTGGACAGGAAACTATGGCTACACCTTC
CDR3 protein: CASSSSWTGNYGYTF

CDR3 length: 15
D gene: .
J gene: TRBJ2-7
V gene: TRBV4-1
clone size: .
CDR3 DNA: TGCGCCAGCAGCCAAGTTTACTTGAGAACCTACGAGCAGTACTTC
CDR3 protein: CASSQVYLRTYEQYF

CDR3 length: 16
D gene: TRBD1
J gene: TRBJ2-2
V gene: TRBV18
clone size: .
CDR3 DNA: TGTGCCAGCTCACCCCAGACAGGGGGCAAAACCGGGGAGCTGTTTTTT
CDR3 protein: CASSPQTGGKTGELFF

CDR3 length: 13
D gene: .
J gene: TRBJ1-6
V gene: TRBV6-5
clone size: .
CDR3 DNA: TGTGCCCACAGTAGCTCCTATAATTCACCCCTCCACTTT
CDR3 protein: CAHSSSYNSPLHF

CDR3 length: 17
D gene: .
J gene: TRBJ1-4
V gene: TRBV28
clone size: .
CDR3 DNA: TGTGCCAGCAGTTTAGATCACAATTTTGCAACTAATGAAAAACTGTTTTTT
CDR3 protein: CASSLDHNFATNEKLFF

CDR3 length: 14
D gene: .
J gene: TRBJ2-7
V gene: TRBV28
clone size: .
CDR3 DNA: TGTGCCAGCACCAAGTTGAGAGGGCCGAGTGAGCAGTACTTC
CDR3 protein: CASTKLRGPSEQYF

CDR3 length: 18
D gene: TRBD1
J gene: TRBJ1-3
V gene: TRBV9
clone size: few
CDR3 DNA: TGTGCCAGCAGCCCGGGGGGACAGGGTAAGGCCACCGGAAACACCATATATTTT
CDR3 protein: CASSPGGQGKATGNTIYF

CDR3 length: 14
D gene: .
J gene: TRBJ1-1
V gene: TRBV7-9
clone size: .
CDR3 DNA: TGTGCCAGCACCATGACCGGGACAAGCACTGAAGCTTTCTTT
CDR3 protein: CASTMTGTSTEAFF

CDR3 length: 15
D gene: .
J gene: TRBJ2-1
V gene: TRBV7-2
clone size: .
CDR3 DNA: TGTGCCAGCAGCCCGAGGGCGGAGTCCTACAATGAGCAGTTCTTC
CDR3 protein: CASSPRAESYNEQFF

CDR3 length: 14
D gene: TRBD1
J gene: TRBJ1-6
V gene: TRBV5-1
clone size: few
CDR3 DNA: TGCGCCAGCAGGTCGGGACAGGGTAATTCACCCCTCCACTTT
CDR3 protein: CASRSGQGNSPLHF